The rows below give T cell receptor beta chains drawn from one sample of a study of regulatory T cells in long-lasting Graves disease. MiXCR was run by TCRdb on the multiplex PCR reads, yielding one entry per CDR3 protein. The sample consists of approximately 690,000 distinct CDR3 sequences, 30% of them appearing once. This specimen was peripheral blood mononuclear cells (PBMCs), taken when the disease was refractory, from a patient treated with antithyroid drugs. The source of these receptors is a female donor with Graves disease. Both conserved end residues are part of each CDR3. Clone size is not always given. Where it is, it says once, few, many or a class for expanded clones.

j_gene	v_gene	abundance	CDR3aa
TRBJ1-4	TRBV20-1	NA	CSASGANEKLFF
TRBJ2-7	TRBV12-3/TRBV12-4	few	CASSFSRDYEQYF
TRBJ2-7	TRBV10-3	NA	CAIGDVLASYEQYF
TRBJ1-5	TRBV28	many	CASSPDRGRQPQHF
TRBJ2-4	TRBV28	few	CASSAKNIQYF
TRBJ2-7	TRBV7-2	NA	CASSLTLTSGNYEQYF
TRBJ2-1	TRBV10-3	few	CAISVGGKDRDYNEQFF
TRBJ1-2	TRBV6-1	NA	CASRGQGVGGYTF
TRBJ1-2	TRBV18	NA	CASSRDADSGYTF
TRBJ1-5	TRBV30	NA	CAWSKTGFGQPQHF
TRBJ1-5	TRBV20-1	NA	CSASETGKQPQHF
TRBJ1-5	TRBV6-1	many	CASSVYRDGNQPQHF